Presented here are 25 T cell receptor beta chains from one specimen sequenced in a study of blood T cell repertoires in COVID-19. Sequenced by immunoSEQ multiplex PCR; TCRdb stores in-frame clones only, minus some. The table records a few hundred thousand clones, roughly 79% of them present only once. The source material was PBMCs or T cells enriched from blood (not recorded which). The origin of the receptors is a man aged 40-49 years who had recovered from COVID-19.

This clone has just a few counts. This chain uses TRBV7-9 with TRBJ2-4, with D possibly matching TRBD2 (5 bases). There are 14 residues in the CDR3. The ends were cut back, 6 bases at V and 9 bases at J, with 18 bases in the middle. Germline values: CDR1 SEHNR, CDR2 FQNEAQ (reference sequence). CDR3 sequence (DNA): TGTGCCAGCAGGGCTGAGGGCACCCGGTCCATTCAGTACTTC. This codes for CASRAEGTRSIQYF.

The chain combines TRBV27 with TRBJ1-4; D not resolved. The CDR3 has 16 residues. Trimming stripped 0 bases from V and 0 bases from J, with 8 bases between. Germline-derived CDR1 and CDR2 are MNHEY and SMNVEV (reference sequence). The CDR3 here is CASSLSLETTNEKLFF. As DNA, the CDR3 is TGTGCCAGCAGTTTATCCCTCGAGACAACTAATGAAAAACTGTTTTTT. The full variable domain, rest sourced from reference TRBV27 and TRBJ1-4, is EAQVTQNPRYLITVTGKKLTVTCSQNMNHEYMSWYRQDPGLGLRQIYYSMNVEVTDKGDVPEGYKVSRKEKRNFPLILESPSPNQTSLYFCASSLSLETTNEKLFFGSGTQLSVL.

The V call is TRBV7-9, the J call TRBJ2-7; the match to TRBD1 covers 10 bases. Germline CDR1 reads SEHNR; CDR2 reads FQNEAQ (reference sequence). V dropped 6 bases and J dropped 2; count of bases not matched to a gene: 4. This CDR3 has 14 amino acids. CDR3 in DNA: TGTGCCAGCAGGTCCGGGACAGGGGCCTACGAGCAGTACTTC. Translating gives CASRSGTGAYEQYF.

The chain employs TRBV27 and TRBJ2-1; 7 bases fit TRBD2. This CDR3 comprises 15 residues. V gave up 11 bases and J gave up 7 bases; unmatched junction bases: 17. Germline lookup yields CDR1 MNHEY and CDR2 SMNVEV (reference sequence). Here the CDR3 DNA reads TGTGCCCCGAGGCGGCTAGCGGAGAGTGAGAATGAGCAGTTCTTC. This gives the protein CAPRRLAESENEQFF.

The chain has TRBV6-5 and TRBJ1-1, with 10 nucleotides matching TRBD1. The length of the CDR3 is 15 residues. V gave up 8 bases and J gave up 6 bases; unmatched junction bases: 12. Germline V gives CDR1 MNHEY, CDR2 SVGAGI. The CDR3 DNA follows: TGTGCCAGCGGAACGGGACAGGGGAGTAAAGCTGAAGCTTTCTTT. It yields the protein CASGTGQGSKAEAFF.

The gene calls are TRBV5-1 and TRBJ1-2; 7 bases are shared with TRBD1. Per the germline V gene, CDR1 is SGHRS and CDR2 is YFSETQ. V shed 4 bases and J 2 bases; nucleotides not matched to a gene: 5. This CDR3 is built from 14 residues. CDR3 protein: CASSPDRTNYGYTF. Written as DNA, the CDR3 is TGCGCCAGCAGCCCGGACAGGACCAACTATGGCTACACCTTC.

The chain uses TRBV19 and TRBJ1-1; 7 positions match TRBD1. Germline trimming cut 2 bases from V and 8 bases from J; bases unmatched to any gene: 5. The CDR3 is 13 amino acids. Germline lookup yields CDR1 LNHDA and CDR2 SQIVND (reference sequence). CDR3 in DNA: TGTGCCAGTAGTATATCGGGACAGCGGGAAGCTTTCTTT. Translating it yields CASSISGQREAFF.

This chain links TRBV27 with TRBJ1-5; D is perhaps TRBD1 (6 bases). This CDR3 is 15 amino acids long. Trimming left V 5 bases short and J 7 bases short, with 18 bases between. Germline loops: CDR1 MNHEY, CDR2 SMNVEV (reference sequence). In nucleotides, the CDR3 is TGTGCCAGCAGTCCCGAGGGGGGGCGCTGGCAGCCCCAGCATTTT. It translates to CASSPEGGRWQPQHF.

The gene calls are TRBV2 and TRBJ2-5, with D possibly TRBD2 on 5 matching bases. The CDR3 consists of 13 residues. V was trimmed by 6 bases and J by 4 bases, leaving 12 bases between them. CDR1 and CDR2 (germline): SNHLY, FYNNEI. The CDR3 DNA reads TGTGCCAGCAGCGGACTTGCACGAGAGACCCAGTACTTC. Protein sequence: CASSGLARETQYF.

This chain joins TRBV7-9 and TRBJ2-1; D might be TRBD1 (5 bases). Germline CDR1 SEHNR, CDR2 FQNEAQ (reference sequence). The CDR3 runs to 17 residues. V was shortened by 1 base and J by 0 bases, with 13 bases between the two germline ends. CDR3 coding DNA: TGTGCCAGCAGCTTAGACGGGCCTAGGGGCTCCTACAATGAGCAGTTCTTC. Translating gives CASSLDGPRGSYNEQFF. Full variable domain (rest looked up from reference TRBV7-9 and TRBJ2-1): DTGVSQNPRHKITKRGQNVTFRCDPISEHNRLYWYRQTLGQGPEFLTYFQNEAQLEKSRLLSDRFSAERPKGSFSTLEIQRTEQGDSAMYLCASSLDGPRGSYNEQFFGPGTRLTVL.

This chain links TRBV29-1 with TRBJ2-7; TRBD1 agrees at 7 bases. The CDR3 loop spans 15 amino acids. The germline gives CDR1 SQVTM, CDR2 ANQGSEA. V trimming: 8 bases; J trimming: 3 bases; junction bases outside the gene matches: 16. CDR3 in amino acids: CSPRSFWDRLYEQYF. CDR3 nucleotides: TGCAGCCCCCGGAGTTTCTGGGACAGACTCTACGAGCAGTACTTC.

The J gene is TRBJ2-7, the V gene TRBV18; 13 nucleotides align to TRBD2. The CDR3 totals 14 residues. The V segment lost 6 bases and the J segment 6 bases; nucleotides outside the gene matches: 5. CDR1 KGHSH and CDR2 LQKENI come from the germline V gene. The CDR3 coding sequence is TGTGCCAGCTCGGAGGGACTAGCGGGGATCGAGCAGTACTTC. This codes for CASSEGLAGIEQYF. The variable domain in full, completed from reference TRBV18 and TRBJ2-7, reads NAGVMQNPRHLVRRRGQEARLRCSPMKGHSHVYWYRQLPEEGLKFMVYLQKENIIDESGMPKERFSAEFPKEGPSILRIQQVVRGDSAAYFCASSEGLAGIEQYFGPGTRLTVT.

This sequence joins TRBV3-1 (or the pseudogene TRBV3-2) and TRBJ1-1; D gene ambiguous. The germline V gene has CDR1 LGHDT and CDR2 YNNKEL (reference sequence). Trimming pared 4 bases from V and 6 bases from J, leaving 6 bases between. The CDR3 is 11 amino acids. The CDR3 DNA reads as TGTGCCAGCAGCCTTACTTCTGAAGCTTTCTTT. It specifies CASSLTSEAFF.

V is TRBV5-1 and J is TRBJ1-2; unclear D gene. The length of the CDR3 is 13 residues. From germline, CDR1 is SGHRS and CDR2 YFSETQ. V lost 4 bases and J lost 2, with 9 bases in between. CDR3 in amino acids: CASSKQLNYGYTF. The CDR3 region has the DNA TGCGCCAGCAGCAAACAGTTGAACTATGGCTACACCTTC. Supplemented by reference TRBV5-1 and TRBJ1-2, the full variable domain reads KAGVTQTPRYLIKTRGQQVTLSCSPISGHRSVSWYQQTPGQGLQFLFEYFSETQRNKGNFPGRFSGRQFSNSRSEMNVSTLELGDSALYLCASSKQLNYGYTFGSGTRLTVV.

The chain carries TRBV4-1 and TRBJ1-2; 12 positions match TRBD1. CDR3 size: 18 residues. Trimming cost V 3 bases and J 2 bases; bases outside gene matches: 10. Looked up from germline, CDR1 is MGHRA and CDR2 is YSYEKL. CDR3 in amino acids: CASSHTPGQGALNYGYTF. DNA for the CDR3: TGCGCCAGCAGCCATACCCCGGGACAGGGGGCGCTAAACTATGGCTACACCTTC.

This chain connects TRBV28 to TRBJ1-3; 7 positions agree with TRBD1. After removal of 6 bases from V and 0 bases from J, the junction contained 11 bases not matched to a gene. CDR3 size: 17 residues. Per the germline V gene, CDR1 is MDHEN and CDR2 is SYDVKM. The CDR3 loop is CASSSDRSRSSGNTIYF. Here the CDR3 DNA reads TGTGCCAGCAGCTCGGACAGGAGCCGTAGCTCTGGAAACACCATATATTTT. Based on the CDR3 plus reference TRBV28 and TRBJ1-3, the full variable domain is DVKVTQSSRYLVKRTGEKVFLECVQDMDHENMFWYRQDPGLGLRLIYFSYDVKMKEKGDIPEGYSVSREKKERFSLILESASTNQTSMYLCASSSDRSRSSGNTIYFGEGSWLTVV.

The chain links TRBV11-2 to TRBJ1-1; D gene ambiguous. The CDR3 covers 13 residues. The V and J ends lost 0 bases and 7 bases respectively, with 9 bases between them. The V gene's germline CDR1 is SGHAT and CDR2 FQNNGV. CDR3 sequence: CASSLDREFEAFF. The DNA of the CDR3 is TGTGCCAGCAGCTTAGATCGAGAGTTTGAAGCTTTCTTT.

The CDR3 loop reads CASREMGAHQPQHF. CDR3 coding DNA: TGTGCCAGCAGAGAGATGGGAGCCCATCAGCCCCAGCATTTT. The chain combines TRBV28 with TRBJ1-5; no clear D gene. Trimming left V 6 bases short and J 5 bases short, with 14 bases between. This CDR3 is 14 amino acids long. Germline V gene lookup returns CDR1 MDHEN and CDR2 SYDVKM. Complete variable domain (other parts from reference TRBV28 and TRBJ1-5): DVKVTQSSRYLVKRTGEKVFLECVQDMDHENMFWYRQDPGLGLRLIYFSYDVKMKEKGDIPEGYSVSREKKERFSLILESASTNQTSMYLCASREMGAHQPQHFGDGTRLSIL.

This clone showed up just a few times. CDR3 region: CASSINGGEDTEAFF. CDR3 DNA sequence: TGTGCCAGTAGTATAAATGGCGGGGAGGACACTGAAGCTTTCTTT. This chain uses TRBV19 with TRBJ1-1, with D unresolved. V lost 2 bases and J 3 bases, leaving 13 bases between the germline ends. Germline CDR1 LNHDA, CDR2 SQIVND (reference sequence). There are 15 residues in the CDR3.

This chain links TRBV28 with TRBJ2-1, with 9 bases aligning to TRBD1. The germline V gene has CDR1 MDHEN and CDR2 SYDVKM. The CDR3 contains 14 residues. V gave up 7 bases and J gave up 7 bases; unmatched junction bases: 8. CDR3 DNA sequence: TGTGCCAGCACAGGAGGGACAGGGAGGAATGAGCAGTTCTTC. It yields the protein CASTGGTGRNEQFF.

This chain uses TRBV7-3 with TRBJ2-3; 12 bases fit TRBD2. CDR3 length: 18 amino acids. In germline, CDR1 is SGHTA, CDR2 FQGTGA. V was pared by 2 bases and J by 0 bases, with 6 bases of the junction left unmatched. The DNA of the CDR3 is TGTGCCAGCAGCTTAGGACTAGCGGGGCCTCCTAGCACAGATACGCAGTATTTT. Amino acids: CASSLGLAGPPSTDTQYF.

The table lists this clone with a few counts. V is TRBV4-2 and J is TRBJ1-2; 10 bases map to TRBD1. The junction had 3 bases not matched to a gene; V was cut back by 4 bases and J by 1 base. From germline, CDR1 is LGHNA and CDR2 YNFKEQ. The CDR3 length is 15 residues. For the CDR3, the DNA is TGTGCCAGCAGCCCCGGGACAGGGGATAACTATGGCTACACCTTC. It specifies CASSPGTGDNYGYTF.

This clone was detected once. This CDR3 reads CATSDPPDKSPLHF. CDR3 bases: TGTGCCACCAGTGATCCCCCAGACAAATCACCCCTCCACTTT. The chain combines TRBV24-1 with TRBJ1-6; D uncertain. Germline V gene lookup returns CDR1 KGHDR and CDR2 SFDVKD. V was cut by 3 bases and J by 10 bases, with 12 bases left in between. The CDR3 totals 14 residues.

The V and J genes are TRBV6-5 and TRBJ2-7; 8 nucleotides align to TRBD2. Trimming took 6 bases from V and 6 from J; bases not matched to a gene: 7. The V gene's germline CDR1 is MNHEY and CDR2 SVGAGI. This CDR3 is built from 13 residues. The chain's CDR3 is CASSWSRGGEQYF. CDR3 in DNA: TGTGCCAGCAGCTGGTCCCGGGGGGGCGAGCAGTACTTC.

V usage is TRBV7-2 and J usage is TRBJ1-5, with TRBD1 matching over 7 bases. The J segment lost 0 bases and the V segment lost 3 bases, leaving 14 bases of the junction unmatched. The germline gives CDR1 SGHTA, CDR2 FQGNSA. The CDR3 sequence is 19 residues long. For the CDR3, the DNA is TGTGCCAGCAGCTTGTGGGCACCGGGACAGCGGTATAGCAATCAGCCCCAGCATTTT. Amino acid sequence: CASSLWAPGQRYSNQPQHF.